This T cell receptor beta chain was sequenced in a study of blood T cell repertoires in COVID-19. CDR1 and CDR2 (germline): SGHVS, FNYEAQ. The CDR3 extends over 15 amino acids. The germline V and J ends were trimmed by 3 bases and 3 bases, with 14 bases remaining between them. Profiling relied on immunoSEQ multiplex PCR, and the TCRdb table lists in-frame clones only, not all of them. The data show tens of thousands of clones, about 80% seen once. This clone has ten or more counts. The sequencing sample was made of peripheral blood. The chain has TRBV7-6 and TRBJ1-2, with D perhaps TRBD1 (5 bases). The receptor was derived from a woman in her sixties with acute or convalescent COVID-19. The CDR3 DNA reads TGTGCCAGCAGCTTGTCTCTCAGGGTTTACTATGGCTACACCTTC. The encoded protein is CASSLSLRVYYGYTF.